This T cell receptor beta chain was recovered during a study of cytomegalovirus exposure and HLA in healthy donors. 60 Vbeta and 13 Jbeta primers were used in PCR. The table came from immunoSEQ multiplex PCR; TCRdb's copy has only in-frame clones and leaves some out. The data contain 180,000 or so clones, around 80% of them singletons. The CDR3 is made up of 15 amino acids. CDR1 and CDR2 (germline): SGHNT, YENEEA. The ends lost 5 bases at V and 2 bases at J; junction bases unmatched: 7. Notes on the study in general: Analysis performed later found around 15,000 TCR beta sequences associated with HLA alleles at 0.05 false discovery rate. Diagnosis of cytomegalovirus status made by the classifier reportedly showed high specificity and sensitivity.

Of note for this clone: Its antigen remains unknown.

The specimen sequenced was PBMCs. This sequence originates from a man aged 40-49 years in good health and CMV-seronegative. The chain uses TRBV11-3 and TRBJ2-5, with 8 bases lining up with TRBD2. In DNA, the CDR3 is TGTGCCAGCAGCACTCGGGGGGGCCAACAAGAGACCCAGTACTTC. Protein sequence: CASSTRGGQQETQYF.